The 13 T cell receptor beta chains below were found in one sample sequenced in a study of blood T cell repertoires in COVID-19. Profiled with immunoSEQ multiplex PCR; TCRdb holds only in-frame clones, not every one. The profile shows roughly 6,800 clones, about 88% of them singletons. What was sequenced was peripheral blood. The receptors shown here come from a human donor in a cohort sampled during active COVID-19.

The chain couples TRBV14 to TRBJ2-1; 12 bases are a match to TRBD2. Trimming cost V 4 bases and J 7 bases; bases outside gene matches: 11. The CDR3 is made up of 17 amino acids. From germline, CDR1 is SGHDN and CDR2 FVKESK. The CDR3: CASSPRRTSGVSNEQFF. In nucleotides, the CDR3 is TGTGCCAGCAGCCCAAGAAGGACTAGCGGGGTCTCAAATGAGCAGTTCTTC.

This clone came up a few times. V and J are TRBV2 and TRBJ2-2; 11 bases line up with TRBD1. This CDR3 has 15 amino acids. J was trimmed by 3 bases and V by 8 bases; bases with no gene match: 5. CDR1 and CDR2 (germline): SNHLY, FYNNEI. The CDR3 coding sequence is TGTGCCAGCGGAGGGACAGGGGGTGACACCGGGGAGCTGTTTTTT. It yields the protein CASGGTGGDTGELFF.

The V and J genes are TRBV7-9 and TRBJ2-7, with D unclear. This CDR3 has 11 residues. CDR1 and CDR2 from the germline V gene are SEHNR and FQNEAQ (reference sequence). V was trimmed by 2 bases and J by 7 bases, leaving 6 bases between them. This CDR3 reads CASSLRGEQYF. The DNA for the CDR3 is TGTGCCAGCAGCTTACGAGGAGAGCAGTACTTC.

This chain connects TRBV19 to TRBJ2-3; TRBD1 matches at 10 bases. This CDR3 has 15 amino acids. In germline, CDR1 is LNHDA, CDR2 SQIVND (reference sequence). Trimming took 3 bases from V and 5 from J; bases not matched to a gene: 5. This CDR3 reads CASSIGTGVVDTQYF. The CDR3 coding sequence is TGTGCCAGTAGTATTGGGACAGGGGTCGTAGATACGCAGTATTTT.

The chain links TRBV28 to TRBJ2-7; 11 bases align to TRBD2. V was clipped by 5 bases and J by 0 bases; unmatched bases: 3. Germline assignment: CDR1 MDHEN and CDR2 SYDVKM. The CDR3 totals 15 residues. CDR3 loop: CASSPSGGSSYEQYF. The CDR3 DNA sequence: TGTGCCAGCAGTCCTAGCGGGGGGAGCTCCTACGAGCAGTACTTC.

This chain links TRBV19 with TRBJ1-3; D gene ambiguous. CDR3 length: 14 residues. The V gene's germline CDR1 is LNHDA and CDR2 SQIVND (reference sequence). V lost 7 bases and J lost 1, with 11 bases in between. CDR3 amino acids: CASTRGGSGNTIYF. The CDR3 DNA reads TGTGCCAGTACTCGAGGAGGGTCTGGAAACACCATATATTTT.

The V gene is TRBV13, the J gene TRBJ2-5, with D maybe TRBD1 (5 bases). This CDR3 has 14 amino acids. Germline values: CDR1 PRHDT, CDR2 FYEKMQ (reference sequence). Deletions cut 1 base from V and 2 bases from J, with 8 bases between. CDR3 sequence (DNA): TGTGCCAGCAGCTTAGTTTCAGGGCAAGAGACCCAGTACTTC. It yields the protein CASSLVSGQETQYF.

The CDR3 loop is CASTGRSLGVRTEAFF. DNA of the CDR3: TGTGCCAGCACCGGACGTAGTTTAGGGGTGAGGACTGAAGCTTTCTTT. The V call is TRBV7-8, the J call TRBJ1-1; tentative D call: TRBD1 (5 bases). The CDR3 loop spans 16 amino acids. V shed 7 bases and J shed 5 bases, with 23 bases lying between them. Germline CDR1 is SGHVS and CDR2 is FQNEAQ.

The J gene is TRBJ2-7, the V gene TRBV19, with TRBD2 matching 15 bases. The germline gives CDR1 LNHDA, CDR2 SQIVND (reference sequence). The CDR3 extends over 16 amino acids. Germline trimming cut 4 bases from V and 4 bases from J; bases unmatched to any gene: 5. The CDR3 DNA reads as TGTGCCAGTAGTACGGGACTAGCGGGAGGCTCGTACGAGCAGTACTTC. This encodes CASSTGLAGGSYEQYF.

The chain joins TRBV5-1 to TRBJ1-2; 9 bases line up with TRBD1. The CDR3 loop spans 15 amino acids. Germline V gives CDR1 SGHRS, CDR2 YFSETQ. With 1 base clipped from V and 4 bases from J, the junction kept 5 bases outside the gene matches. The CDR3 nucleotides read TGCGCCAGCAGCTTGAACGGACAGGGGACCTATGGCTACACCTTC. This encodes CASSLNGQGTYGYTF.

V is TRBV7-2 and J is TRBJ2-7; 8 bases are shared with TRBD1. V lost 5 bases and J lost 2; bases outside the gene matches: 11. Germline-derived CDR1 and CDR2 are SGHTA and FQGNSA. This CDR3 contains 16 residues. CDR3 DNA: TGTGCCAGCAGCCAAGGGGCCGGCAGGGGGCCCTACGAGCAGTACTTC. Protein: CASSQGAGRGPYEQYF.

This rearrangement joins TRBV28 to TRBJ1-1; D remains unclear. V lost 8 bases, J lost 0 bases, and 10 bases lay in between. CDR1 MDHEN and CDR2 SYDVKM come from the germline V gene. This CDR3 spans 13 amino acids. DNA of the CDR3: TGTGCCAGCTTTTCGACACTGAACACTGAAGCTTTCTTT. Protein product: CASFSTLNTEAFF. The full variable domain, rest sourced from reference TRBV28 and TRBJ1-1, is DVKVTQSSRYLVKRTGEKVFLECVQDMDHENMFWYRQDPGLGLRLIYFSYDVKMKEKGDIPEGYSVSREKKERFSLILESASTNQTSMYLCASFSTLNTEAFFGQGTRLTVV.

This clone was recorded only once. V gene TRBV20-1 combines with J gene TRBJ1-4, with D perhaps TRBD1 (5 bases). This CDR3 contains 10 residues. Germline V lookup: CDR1 DFQATT, CDR2 SNEGSKA (reference sequence). The CDR3 DNA reads as TGCGGGGCGGAAAATGAAAAACTGTTTTTT. It translates to CGAENEKLFF.